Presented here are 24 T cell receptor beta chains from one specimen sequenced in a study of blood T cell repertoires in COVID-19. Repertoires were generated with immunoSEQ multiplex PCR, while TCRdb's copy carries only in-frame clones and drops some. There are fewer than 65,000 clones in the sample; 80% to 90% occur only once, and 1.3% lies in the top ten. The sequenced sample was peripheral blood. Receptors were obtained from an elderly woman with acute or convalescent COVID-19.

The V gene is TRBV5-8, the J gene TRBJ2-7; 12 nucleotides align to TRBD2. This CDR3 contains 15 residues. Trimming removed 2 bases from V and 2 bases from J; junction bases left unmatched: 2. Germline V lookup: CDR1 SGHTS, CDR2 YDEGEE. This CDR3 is CASSFGLAGTYEQYF. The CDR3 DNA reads TGTGCCAGCAGCTTTGGACTAGCGGGAACCTACGAGCAGTACTTC. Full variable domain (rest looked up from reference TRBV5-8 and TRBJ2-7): EAGVTQSPTHLIKTRGQQATLRCSPISGHTSVYWYQQALGLGLQFLLWYDEGEERNRGNFPPRFSGRQFPNYSSELNVNALELEDSALYLCASSFGLAGTYEQYFGPGTRLTVT.

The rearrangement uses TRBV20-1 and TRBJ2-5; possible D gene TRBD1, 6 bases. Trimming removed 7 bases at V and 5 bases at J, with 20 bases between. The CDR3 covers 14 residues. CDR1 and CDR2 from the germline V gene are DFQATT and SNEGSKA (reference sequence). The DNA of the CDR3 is TGCAGTGGAAGTGATGGACAGCCTTGGGAGACCCAGTACTTC. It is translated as CSGSDGQPWETQYF.

The DNA of the CDR3 is TGTGCCGCCGGGACAGAAGACACTGAAGCTTTCTTT. Protein sequence: CAAGTEDTEAFF. V and J are TRBV10-3 and TRBJ1-1; the match to TRBD1 covers 7 bases. Germline assignment: CDR1 ENHRY and CDR2 SYGVKD. V trimming: 11 bases; J trimming: 3 bases; junction bases outside the gene matches: 6. CDR3 length equals 12 residues.

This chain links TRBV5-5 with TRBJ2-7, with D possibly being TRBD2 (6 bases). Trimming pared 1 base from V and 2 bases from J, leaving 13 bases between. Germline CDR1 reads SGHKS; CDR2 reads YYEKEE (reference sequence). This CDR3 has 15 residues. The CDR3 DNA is TGTGCCAGCAGCTTGAGTAGCGGACCACCCTACGAGCAGTACTTC. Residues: CASSLSSGPPYEQYF.

The CDR3, as DNA: TGTGCCAGCAGTGTGGGGACTAGCGGGAGGGTGGATACGCAGTATTTT. Its translation is CASSVGTSGRVDTQYF. The chain combines TRBV2 with TRBJ2-3, with 16 bases that match TRBD2. The CDR3 loop spans 16 amino acids. Germline V lookup: CDR1 SNHLY, CDR2 FYNNEI. V was clipped by 4 bases and J by 6 bases; unmatched bases: 4.

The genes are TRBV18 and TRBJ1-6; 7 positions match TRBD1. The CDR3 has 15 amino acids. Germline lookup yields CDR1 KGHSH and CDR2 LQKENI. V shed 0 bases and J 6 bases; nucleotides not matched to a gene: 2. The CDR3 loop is CASSPPGQPNSPLHF. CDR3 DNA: TGTGCCAGCTCACCACCGGGACAGCCTAATTCACCCCTCCACTTT.

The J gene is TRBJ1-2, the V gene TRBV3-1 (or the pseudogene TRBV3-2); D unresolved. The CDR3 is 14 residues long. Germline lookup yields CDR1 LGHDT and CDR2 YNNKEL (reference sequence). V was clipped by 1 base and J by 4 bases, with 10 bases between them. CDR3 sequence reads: CASSQGRGAYGYTF. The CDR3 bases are TGTGCCAGCAGCCAAGGGCGGGGAGCCTATGGCTACACCTTC.

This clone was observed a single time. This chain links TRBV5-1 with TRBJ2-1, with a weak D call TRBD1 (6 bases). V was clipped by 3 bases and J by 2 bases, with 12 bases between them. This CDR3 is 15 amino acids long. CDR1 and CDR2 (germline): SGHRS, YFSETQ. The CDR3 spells CASSWDIPTYNEQFF. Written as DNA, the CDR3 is TGCGCCAGCAGCTGGGACATCCCGACCTACAATGAGCAGTTCTTC.

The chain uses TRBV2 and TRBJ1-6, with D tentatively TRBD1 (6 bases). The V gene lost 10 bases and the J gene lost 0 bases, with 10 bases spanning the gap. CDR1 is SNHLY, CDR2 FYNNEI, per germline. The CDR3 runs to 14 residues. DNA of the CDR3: TGTGCCACAGGACAGAGCTCCTATAATTCACCCCTCCACTTT. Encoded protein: CATGQSSYNSPLHF.

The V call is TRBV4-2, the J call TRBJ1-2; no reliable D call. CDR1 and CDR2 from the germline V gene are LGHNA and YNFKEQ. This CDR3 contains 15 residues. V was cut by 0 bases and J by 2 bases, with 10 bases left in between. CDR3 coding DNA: TGTGCCAGCAGCCAAGAAGGTCCAGGAAACTATGGCTACACCTTC. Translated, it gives CASSQEGPGNYGYTF.

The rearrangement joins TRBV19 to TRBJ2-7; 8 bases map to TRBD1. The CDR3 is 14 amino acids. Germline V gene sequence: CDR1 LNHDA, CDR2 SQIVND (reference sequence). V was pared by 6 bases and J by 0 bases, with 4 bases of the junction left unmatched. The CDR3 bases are TGTGCCAGTAGACCTACAGGGGGCTCCTACGAGCAGTACTTC. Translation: CASRPTGGSYEQYF.

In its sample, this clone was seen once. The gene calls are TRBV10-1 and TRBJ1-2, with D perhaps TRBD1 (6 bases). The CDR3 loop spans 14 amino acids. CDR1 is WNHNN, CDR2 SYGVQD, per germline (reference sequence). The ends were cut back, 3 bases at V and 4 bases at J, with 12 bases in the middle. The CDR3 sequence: CASSDSTDSYGYTF. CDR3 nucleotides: TGCGCCAGCAGTGATTCAACGGACAGCTATGGCTACACCTTC.

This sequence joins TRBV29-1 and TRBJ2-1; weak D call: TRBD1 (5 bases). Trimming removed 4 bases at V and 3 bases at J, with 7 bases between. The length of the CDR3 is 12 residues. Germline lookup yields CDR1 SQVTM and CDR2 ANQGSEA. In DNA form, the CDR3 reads TGCAGCGTTGCCAGGGACTACAATGAGCAGTTCTTC. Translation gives CSVARDYNEQFF.

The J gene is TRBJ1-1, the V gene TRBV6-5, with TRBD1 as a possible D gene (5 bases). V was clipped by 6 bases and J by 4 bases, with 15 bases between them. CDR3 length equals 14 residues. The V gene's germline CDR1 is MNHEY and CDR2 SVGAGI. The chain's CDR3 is CASSYIGGSTEAFF. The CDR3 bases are TGTGCCAGCAGCTACATCGGGGGGAGCACTGAAGCTTTCTTT.

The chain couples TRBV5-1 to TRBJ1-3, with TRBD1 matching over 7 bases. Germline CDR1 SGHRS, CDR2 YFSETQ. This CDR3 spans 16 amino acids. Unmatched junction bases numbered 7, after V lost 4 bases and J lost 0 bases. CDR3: CASSLSGDSSGNTIYF. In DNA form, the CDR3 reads TGCGCCAGCAGCCTAAGTGGGGACAGCTCTGGAAACACCATATATTTT.

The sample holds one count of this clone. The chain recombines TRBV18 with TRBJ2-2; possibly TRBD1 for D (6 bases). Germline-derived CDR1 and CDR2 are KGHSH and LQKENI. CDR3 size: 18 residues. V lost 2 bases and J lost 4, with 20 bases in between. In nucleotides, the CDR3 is TGTGCCAGCTCACCAGGGATTGTGATGCAGGGGTCCACCGGGGAGCTGTTTTTT. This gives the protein CASSPGIVMQGSTGELFF. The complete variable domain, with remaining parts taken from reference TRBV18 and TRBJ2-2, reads NAGVMQNPRHLVRRRGQEARLRCSPMKGHSHVYWYRQLPEEGLKFMVYLQKENIIDESGMPKERFSAEFPKEGPSILRIQQVVRGDSAAYFCASSPGIVMQGSTGELFFGEGSRLTVL.

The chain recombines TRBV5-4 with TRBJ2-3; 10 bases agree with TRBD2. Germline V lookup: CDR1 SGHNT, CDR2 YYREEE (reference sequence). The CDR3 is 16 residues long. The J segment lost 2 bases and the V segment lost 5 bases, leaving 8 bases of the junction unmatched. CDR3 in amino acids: CASRPNSGRITDTQYF. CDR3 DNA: TGTGCCAGCAGGCCTAATAGCGGGAGGATCACAGATACGCAGTATTTT.

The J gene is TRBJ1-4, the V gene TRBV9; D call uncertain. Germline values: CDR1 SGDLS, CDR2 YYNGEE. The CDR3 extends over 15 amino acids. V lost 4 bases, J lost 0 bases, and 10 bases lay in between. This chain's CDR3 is CASSRGIATNEKLFF. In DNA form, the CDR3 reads TGTGCCAGCAGCCGAGGGATAGCAACTAATGAAAAACTGTTTTTT. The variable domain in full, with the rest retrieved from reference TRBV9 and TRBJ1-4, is DSGVTQTPKHLITATGQRVTLRCSPRSGDLSVYWYQQSLDQGLQFLIQYYNGEERAKGNILERFSAQQFPDLHSELNLSSLELGDSALYFCASSRGIATNEKLFFGSGTQLSVL.

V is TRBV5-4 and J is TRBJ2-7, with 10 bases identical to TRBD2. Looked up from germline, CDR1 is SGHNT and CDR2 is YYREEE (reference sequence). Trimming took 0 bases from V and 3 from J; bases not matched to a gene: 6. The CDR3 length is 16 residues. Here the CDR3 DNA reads TGTGCCAGCAGCTTGGCCGGAGCGGGAGGGTTCTACGAGCAGTACTTC. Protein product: CASSLAGAGGFYEQYF.

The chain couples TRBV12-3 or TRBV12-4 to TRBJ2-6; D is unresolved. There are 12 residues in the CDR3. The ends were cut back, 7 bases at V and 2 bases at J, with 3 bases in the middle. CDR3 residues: CASTTGANVLTF. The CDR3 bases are TGTGCCAGCACTACTGGGGCCAACGTCCTGACTTTC.

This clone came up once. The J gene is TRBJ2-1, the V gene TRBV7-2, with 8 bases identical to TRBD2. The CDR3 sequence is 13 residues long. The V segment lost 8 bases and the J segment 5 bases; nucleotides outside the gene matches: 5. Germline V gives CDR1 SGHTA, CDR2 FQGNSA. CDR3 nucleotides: TGTGCCAGCCGGCGGGGGGTTAACAATGAGCAGTTCTTC. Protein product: CASRRGVNNEQFF.

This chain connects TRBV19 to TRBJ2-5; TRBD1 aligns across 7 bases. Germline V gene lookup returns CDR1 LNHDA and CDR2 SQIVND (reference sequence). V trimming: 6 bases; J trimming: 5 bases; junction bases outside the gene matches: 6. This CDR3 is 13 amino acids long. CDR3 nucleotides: TGTGCCAGTAGCTACAGGGGCGGGGAGACCCAGTACTTC. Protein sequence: CASSYRGGETQYF.

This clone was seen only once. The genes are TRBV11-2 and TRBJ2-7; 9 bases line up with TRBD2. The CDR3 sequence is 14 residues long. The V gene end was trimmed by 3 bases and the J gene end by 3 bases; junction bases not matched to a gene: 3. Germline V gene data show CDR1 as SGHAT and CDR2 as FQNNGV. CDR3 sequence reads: CASSLASGIYEQYF. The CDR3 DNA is TGTGCCAGCAGCTTGGCTAGCGGGATCTACGAGCAGTACTTC.

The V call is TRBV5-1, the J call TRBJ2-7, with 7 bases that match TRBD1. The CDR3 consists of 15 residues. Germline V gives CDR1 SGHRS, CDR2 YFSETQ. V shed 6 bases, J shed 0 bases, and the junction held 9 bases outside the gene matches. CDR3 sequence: CASMTGPASSYEQYF. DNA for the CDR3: TGCGCCAGCATGACAGGGCCCGCTAGCTCCTACGAGCAGTACTTC.